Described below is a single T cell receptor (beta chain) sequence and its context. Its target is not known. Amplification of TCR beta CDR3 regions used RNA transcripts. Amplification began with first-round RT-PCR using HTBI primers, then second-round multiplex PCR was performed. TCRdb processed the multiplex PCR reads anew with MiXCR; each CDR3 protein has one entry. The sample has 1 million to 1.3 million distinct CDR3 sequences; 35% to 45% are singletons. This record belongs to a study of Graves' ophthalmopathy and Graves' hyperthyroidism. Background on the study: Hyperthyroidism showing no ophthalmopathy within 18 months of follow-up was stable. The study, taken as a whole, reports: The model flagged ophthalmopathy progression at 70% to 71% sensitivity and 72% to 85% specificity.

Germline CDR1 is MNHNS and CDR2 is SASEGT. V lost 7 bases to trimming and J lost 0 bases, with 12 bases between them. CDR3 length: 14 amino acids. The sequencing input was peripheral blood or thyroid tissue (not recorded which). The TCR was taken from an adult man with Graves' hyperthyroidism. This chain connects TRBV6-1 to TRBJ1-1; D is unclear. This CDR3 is CASIRTFLNTEAFF. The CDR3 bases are TGTGCCAGCATTCGGACGTTCCTGAACACTGAAGCTTTCTTT.